These T cell receptor beta chains were read from a single sample in a study of T-cell reconstitution after alpha-beta-depleted transplantation in children. TCRdb analysed the PCR reads with MiXCR anew, one entry per CDR3 protein. The data hold hundreds of thousands of distinct CDR3 sequences, with approximately 12% observed a single time. The source material was PBMCs, mostly from graft donor cells, sampled 360 days after TCRalphabeta/CD19-depleted stem cell transplant. The receptors originated from a male patient younger than 18 who had a stem cell transplant for acute myeloid leukemia, so the T cells may come from the graft donor. CDR3s include the opening cysteine and the closing phenylalanine or tryptophan. D genes are given only for firm matches. Clone sizes are given selectively: once, few, many, or a class where the clone is expanded.

>TRBJ2-5|15|many|TRBV20-1|TRBD2
CSATTLAGDLETQYF
TGCAGTGCTACAACTCTAGCGGGAGACTTAGAGACCCAGTACTTC
>TRBJ2-2|14|few|TRBV10-3|TRBD1
CAIHRDRVTGELFF
TGTGCCATTCACCGGGACAGGGTAACCGGGGAGCTGTTTTTT
>TRBJ2-5|15|many|TRBV12-3/TRBV12-4|NA
CATPGPYWYQETQYF
TGTGCCACCCCGGGACCTTACTGGTACCAAGAGACCCAGTACTTC
>TRBJ2-3|15|few|TRBV28|TRBD1
CASSFRDRDTDTQYF
TGTGCCAGCAGTTTCCGGGACAGGGACACAGATACGCAGTATTTT
>TRBJ2-2|12|few|TRBV29-1|NA
CSVGIPPGELFF
TGCAGCGTTGGCATCCCACCCGGGGAGCTGTTTTTT
>TRBJ2-3|17|once|TRBV9|NA
CASSPHHTGSSTDTQYF
TGTGCCAGCAGCCCACATCACACAGGGTCTAGCACAGATACGCAGTATTTT
>TRBJ2-2|13|few|TRBV7-6|NA
CASSWPTTGELFF
TGTGCCAGCAGCTGGCCCACCACCGGGGAGCTGTTTTTT
>TRBJ2-7|14|few|TRBV25-1|NA
CASSESEGLHQQYF
TGTGCCAGCAGTGAATCAGAGGGCCTGCATCAGCAGTACTTC
>TRBJ2-7|15|few|TRBV5-6|TRBD1
CASSLHPTGAGEQYF
TGTGCCAGCAGCCTCCACCCGACAGGGGCGGGGGAGCAGTACTTC
>TRBJ1-2|15|NA|TRBV29-1|TRBD1
CSVDGTAPNSYGYTF
TGCAGCGTTGATGGGACAGCCCCAAACAGCTATGGCTACACCTTC
>TRBJ2-1|14|many|TRBV20-1|TRBD2
CSARGRTSTDEQFF
TGCAGTGCTAGAGGGAGGACTAGTACGGATGAGCAGTTCTTC
>TRBJ1-1|16|many|TRBV20-1|NA
CSATPGQTLMNTEAFF
TGCAGTGCTACGCCGGGACAAACCTTGATGAACACTGAAGCTTTCTTT
>TRBJ1-1|13|few|TRBV20-1|NA
CSAEPLKNTEAFF
TGCAGTGCGGAGCCGCTAAAGAACACTGAAGCTTTCTTT
>TRBJ1-4|14|NA|TRBV12-3/TRBV12-4|NA
CASSQTVSTGKLFF
TGTGCCAGCAGTCAAACAGTTAGTACTGGAAAACTGTTTTTT
>TRBJ2-5|13|few|TRBV29-1|TRBD2
CSVALAVQETQYF
TGCAGCGTTGCACTAGCGGTCCAAGAGACCCAGTACTTC
>TRBJ2-1|15|NA|TRBV6-4|NA
CASSDSTRRAYEQFF
TGTGCCAGCAGTGACTCGACTCGGAGGGCCTATGAGCAGTTCTTC
>TRBJ2-2|15|NA|TRBV12-3/TRBV12-4|TRBD2
CASSASGGNTGELFF
TGTGCCAGCAGCGCTAGCGGGGGGAACACCGGGGAGCTGTTTTTT
>TRBJ2-3|17|NA|TRBV12-3/TRBV12-4|NA
CASTPSGLAFSTDTQYF
TGTGCCAGCACTCCATCCGGGCTAGCGTTTAGCACAGATACGCAGTATTTT